This T cell receptor (beta chain) derives from a study of shared clonotypes between healthy human individuals. Per the original data handling: Junction-only sequences without quality scores came from ImmunoSEQ, so filtering differed. Clones were read by immunoSEQ multiplex PCR, and TCRdb kept only the in-frame ones, dropping some. That table furnishes V, J and clone size, whereas the DNA furnished D and trimming. Altogether about 2.4 million clones are present, approximately 93% being singletons, with the ten largest covering around 0.37%. Between the trimmed V and J ends, which lost 8 bases and 0 bases, there was a span of 11 bases. CDR1 GTSNPN and CDR2 SVGIG come from the germline V gene (reference sequence). This CDR3 contains 13 residues. General study results and limits: Non-shared clonotypes displayed generation probabilities falling below those of clonotypes present in all four donors.

To note about this clone: The antigen is not known.

The TCR was taken from a man in his late teens or twenties in good health. Some clones in this sample may be carry-over from other donors' samples. Sequences were obtained from naive CD4+ T cells from PBMCs. Regarding subset: CD45RA+ positively selected. This sequence joins TRBV30 and TRBJ2-1; no firm D call. For the CDR3, the DNA is TGTGCCCGGGCTATGAGCTCCTACAATGAGCAGTTCTTC. The encoded protein is CARAMSSYNEQFF.